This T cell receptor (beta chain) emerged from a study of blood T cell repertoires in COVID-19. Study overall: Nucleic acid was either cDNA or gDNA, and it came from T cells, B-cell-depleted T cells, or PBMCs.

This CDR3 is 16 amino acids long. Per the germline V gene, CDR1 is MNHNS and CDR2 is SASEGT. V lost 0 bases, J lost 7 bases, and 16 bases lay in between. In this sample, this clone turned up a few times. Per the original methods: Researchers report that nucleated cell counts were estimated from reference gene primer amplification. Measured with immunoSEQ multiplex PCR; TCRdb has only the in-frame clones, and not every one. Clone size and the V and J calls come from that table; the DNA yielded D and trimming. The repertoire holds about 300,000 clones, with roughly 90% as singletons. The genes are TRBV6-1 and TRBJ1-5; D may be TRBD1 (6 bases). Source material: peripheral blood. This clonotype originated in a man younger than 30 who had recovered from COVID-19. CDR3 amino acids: CASSEAQEGGWQPQHF. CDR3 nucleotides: TGTGCCAGCAGTGAAGCTCAAGAAGGGGGATGGCAGCCCCAGCATTTT.